This entry concerns a single T cell receptor beta chain. Antigen: not known. This sample was included in a study of cytomegalovirus exposure and HLA in healthy donors. Study-wide results and limits: Earlier analysis found most TCR beta V segments productive about 90% or about 30% of the time. Researchers catalogued about 150 TCR beta chains as cytomegalovirus-associated.

Trimming pared 1 base from V and 8 bases from J, leaving 20 bases between. The CDR3 covers 16 residues. Germline V gives CDR1 LNHDA, CDR2 SQIVND (reference sequence). Both 60 Vbeta primers and 13 Jbeta primers went into the PCR. Original analysis: In a later analysis, some 80 million unique TCR beta chains included roughly 11 million shared by two or more donors. Generated by immunoSEQ multiplex PCR, the TCRdb table keeps only in-frame clones and is missing some. V, J and clone size were drawn from that table, and D and trimming were deduced from the DNA. The sample has 160,000 or so clones, over 80% seen once. Healthy donors of bone marrow made up the group.

The sequence was obtained from a woman under 30 in good health and CMV-seronegative. The rearrangement links TRBV19 to TRBJ1-1, with D unclear. The sequenced sample consisted of PBMCs. CDR3 sequence (DNA): TGTGCCAGTAGTATAGGGTGGGCCGCTGGCCAAAAAGAAGCTTTCTTT. Translation gives CASSIGWAAGQKEAFF.